These T cell receptor beta chains were read from a single sample in a study of beta chain features in type 1 diabetes. TCRdb's copy holds only in-frame clones and misses some; the assay was immunoSEQ multiplex PCR. The sample has hundreds of thousands of clones, over 9.5% seen once. The sequenced material came from naive CD4+ T cells from blood. Receptor source: a woman between 18 and 29 years old in good health. Both conserved end residues are part of each CDR3. A D gene is named only where the DNA matches it firmly. The size field is filled for only some rows; it gives once, few, many or a size class.

v_call: TRBV9; d_call: TRBD1; clone_size: -; j_call: TRBJ2-5; cdr3_aa: CASSSHSYRDRGLETQYF; cdr3_nt: TGTGCCAGCAGCTCCCACTCTTACCGGGACAGGGGGCTCGAGACCCAGTACTTC
v_call: TRBV6-1; d_call: -; clone_size: -; j_call: TRBJ2-1; cdr3_aa: CASTDSYNEQFF; cdr3_nt: TGTGCCAGCACTGACAGCTACAATGAGCAGTTCTTC
v_call: TRBV11-2; d_call: -; clone_size: few; j_call: TRBJ2-5; cdr3_aa: CASSLRVRETQYF; cdr3_nt: TGTGCCAGCAGCTTAAGAGTTCGGGAGACCCAGTACTTC
v_call: TRBV14; d_call: TRBD1; clone_size: -; j_call: TRBJ1-2; cdr3_aa: CASSKGQGYGYTF; cdr3_nt: TGTGCCAGCAGCAAGGGACAGGGGTATGGCTACACCTTC
v_call: TRBV4-3; d_call: -; clone_size: few; j_call: TRBJ2-2; cdr3_aa: CASSTSRIRTGELFF; cdr3_nt: TGCGCCAGCAGCACTAGCCGGATTCGCACCGGGGAGCTGTTTTTT
v_call: TRBV30; d_call: TRBD2; clone_size: few; j_call: TRBJ2-1; cdr3_aa: CAWRGPLSGEFF; cdr3_nt: TGTGCCTGGAGGGGCCCCCTAAGCGGGGAGTTCTTC
v_call: TRBV29-1; d_call: TRBD1; clone_size: -; j_call: TRBJ2-3; cdr3_aa: CSCLRTGGTDTQYF; cdr3_nt: TGCAGCTGTCTCCGGACAGGGGGAACAGATACGCAGTATTTT
v_call: TRBV5-1; d_call: -; clone_size: few; j_call: TRBJ2-5; cdr3_aa: CASSLAGGTKETQYF; cdr3_nt: TGCGCCAGCAGCTTGGCCGGGGGGACAAAAGAGACCCAGTACTTC
v_call: TRBV5-1; d_call: TRBD1; clone_size: -; j_call: TRBJ2-1; cdr3_aa: CASSDGTGRDNEQFF; cdr3_nt: TGCGCCAGCAGCGACGGGACAGGGAGAGACAATGAGCAGTTCTTC
v_call: TRBV19; d_call: -; clone_size: many; j_call: TRBJ2-6; cdr3_aa: CASSEGAGANVLTF; cdr3_nt: TGTGCCAGTAGTGAGGGGGCTGGGGCCAACGTCCTGACTTTC
v_call: TRBV5-4; d_call: TRBD2; clone_size: few; j_call: TRBJ2-1; cdr3_aa: CASSLPSGLYNEQFF; cdr3_nt: TGTGCCAGCAGCTTGCCTAGCGGATTATACAATGAGCAGTTCTTC
v_call: TRBV4-3; d_call: TRBD2; clone_size: few; j_call: TRBJ2-1; cdr3_aa: CASSQASLAGNNEQFF; cdr3_nt: TGCGCCAGCAGCCAAGCTTCACTAGCGGGAAACAATGAGCAGTTCTTC
v_call: TRBV5-4; d_call: -; clone_size: -; j_call: TRBJ1-6; cdr3_aa: CASSLERGDYSPLHF; cdr3_nt: TGTGCCAGCAGCTTGGAGAGAGGTGATTATTCACCCCTCCACTTT
v_call: TRBV10-2; d_call: -; clone_size: few; j_call: TRBJ1-2; cdr3_aa: CASSAERVRYTF; cdr3_nt: TGCGCCAGCAGTGCGGAGAGGGTACGCTACACCTTC
v_call: TRBV29-1; d_call: -; clone_size: -; j_call: TRBJ1-1; cdr3_aa: CTVVQGRKAFF; cdr3_nt: TGCACCGTGGTCCAGGGGCGGAAAGCTTTCTTT
v_call: TRBV27; d_call: -; clone_size: few; j_call: TRBJ2-1; cdr3_aa: CASSYFRTNEQFF; cdr3_nt: TGTGCCAGCAGTTATTTTCGTACCAATGAGCAGTTCTTC
v_call: TRBV2; d_call: -; clone_size: few; j_call: TRBJ2-3; cdr3_aa: CASSPHGGASTDTQYF; cdr3_nt: TGTGCCAGCAGCCCTCATGGGGGCGCCAGCACAGATACGCAGTATTTT
v_call: TRBV11-2; d_call: -; clone_size: few; j_call: TRBJ2-7; cdr3_aa: CASSPQGPIYEQYF; cdr3_nt: TGTGCCAGCAGCCCGCAGGGCCCCATCTACGAGCAGTACTTC
v_call: TRBV2; d_call: -; clone_size: -; j_call: TRBJ1-2; cdr3_aa: CASLGMSIGYTF; cdr3_nt: TGTGCCAGTCTAGGGATGTCTATTGGCTACACCTTC
v_call: TRBV29-1; d_call: -; clone_size: few; j_call: TRBJ2-7; cdr3_aa: CSREKFGLRNTYEQYF; cdr3_nt: TGCTCCCGCGAAAAGTTTGGCCTCCGGAACACCTACGAGCAGTACTTC
v_call: TRBV29-1; d_call: TRBD1; clone_size: -; j_call: TRBJ1-6; cdr3_aa: CSVLTGDYYNSPLHF; cdr3_nt: TGCAGCGTCCTTACAGGGGACTACTATAATTCACCCCTCCACTTT
v_call: TRBV29-1; d_call: TRBD1; clone_size: few; j_call: TRBJ1-1; cdr3_aa: CSVDREGTEAFF; cdr3_nt: TGCAGCGTCGACAGGGAGGGCACTGAAGCTTTCTTT
v_call: TRBV2; d_call: -; clone_size: -; j_call: TRBJ2-1; cdr3_aa: CASRLVNEQFF; cdr3_nt: TGTGCCAGCAGACTAGTTAATGAGCAGTTCTTC
v_call: TRBV7-9; d_call: -; clone_size: few; j_call: TRBJ1-1; cdr3_aa: CASRAGVVAEAFF; cdr3_nt: TGTGCCAGCCGGGCCGGGGTCGTTGCTGAAGCTTTCTTT
v_call: TRBV9; d_call: TRBD2; clone_size: -; j_call: TRBJ2-3; cdr3_aa: CASSVQPAGGGTDTQYF; cdr3_nt: TGTGCCAGCAGCGTCCAACCAGCGGGAGGTGGCACAGATACGCAGTATTTT
v_call: TRBV27; d_call: -; clone_size: -; j_call: TRBJ1-1; cdr3_aa: CASRTRQRANTEAFF; cdr3_nt: TGTGCCAGCAGAACTCGACAGAGGGCGAACACTGAAGCTTTCTTT
v_call: TRBV7-8; d_call: -; clone_size: -; j_call: TRBJ1-5; cdr3_aa: CASSLIRRRSNQPQHF; cdr3_nt: TGTGCCAGCAGCTTAATCAGGAGAAGGAGCAATCAGCCCCAGCATTTT
v_call: TRBV7-2; d_call: -; clone_size: -; j_call: TRBJ1-2; cdr3_aa: CASSLGGGGSRNGYTF; cdr3_nt: TGTGCCAGCAGCTTAGGAGGCGGAGGGTCAAGGAATGGCTACACCTTC
v_call: TRBV15; d_call: -; clone_size: few; j_call: TRBJ2-1; cdr3_aa: CATSSRQGLLFF; cdr3_nt: TGTGCCACCAGCAGCAGGCAGGGCCTTTTGTTCTTC
v_call: TRBV30; d_call: TRBD1; clone_size: few; j_call: TRBJ2-3; cdr3_aa: CAWSLGTGATDTQYF; cdr3_nt: TGTGCCTGGAGTTTAGGGACAGGGGCCACAGATACGCAGTATTTT
v_call: TRBV21-1; d_call: -; clone_size: -; j_call: TRBJ2-7; cdr3_aa: CASSKALGDGSEQYF; cdr3_nt: TGTGCCAGCAGCAAAGCGTTAGGCGACGGGAGTGAGCAGTACTTC
v_call: TRBV25-1; d_call: -; clone_size: few; j_call: TRBJ1-2; cdr3_aa: CASSERAGRYGYTF; cdr3_nt: TGTGCCAGCAGTGAAAGGGCAGGGCGGTATGGCTACACCTTC
v_call: TRBV30; d_call: -; clone_size: -; j_call: TRBJ1-2; cdr3_aa: CAWSAGLYGYTF; cdr3_nt: TGTGCCTGGAGTGCAGGGTTGTATGGCTACACCTTC
v_call: TRBV11-3; d_call: -; clone_size: few; j_call: TRBJ2-1; cdr3_aa: CASRSKNQQFF; cdr3_nt: TGTGCCAGCAGGTCCAAGAACCAGCAGTTCTTC
v_call: TRBV5-1; d_call: TRBD1; clone_size: few; j_call: TRBJ2-7; cdr3_aa: CASSVTGDEQYF; cdr3_nt: TGCGCCAGCAGCGTGACAGGGGACGAGCAGTACTTC
v_call: TRBV4-3; d_call: -; clone_size: -; j_call: TRBJ2-3; cdr3_aa: CASSPRRYAGHGTDTQYF; cdr3_nt: TGCGCCAGCAGCCCACGCCGCTATGCGGGCCACGGCACAGATACGCAGTATTTT
v_call: TRBV4-2; d_call: -; clone_size: few; j_call: TRBJ1-1; cdr3_aa: CASSQEDLNTEAFF; cdr3_nt: TGTGCCAGCAGCCAAGAGGACCTGAACACTGAAGCTTTCTTT
v_call: TRBV19; d_call: -; clone_size: few; j_call: TRBJ2-1; cdr3_aa: CASSIRGATYNEQFF; cdr3_nt: TGTGCCAGTAGTATTCGCGGGGCTACCTACAATGAGCAGTTCTTC
v_call: TRBV7-3; d_call: TRBD2; clone_size: -; j_call: TRBJ2-7; cdr3_aa: CASSPQAGDVQLRYF; cdr3_nt: TGTGCCAGCAGCCCCCAAGCGGGAGATGTTCAGTTGCGGTACTTC
v_call: TRBV13; d_call: -; clone_size: few; j_call: TRBJ1-1; cdr3_aa: CASSLSPNTEAFF; cdr3_nt: TGTGCCAGCAGCTTATCCCCGAACACTGAAGCTTTCTTT
v_call: TRBV5-1; d_call: -; clone_size: -; j_call: TRBJ2-1; cdr3_aa: CASSAQLDQFF; cdr3_nt: TGCGCCAGCAGCGCCCAACTAGACCAGTTCTTC
v_call: TRBV30; d_call: TRBD1; clone_size: -; j_call: TRBJ2-5; cdr3_aa: CAWSMTGASETQYF; cdr3_nt: TGTGCCTGGAGTATGACAGGGGCGAGTGAGACCCAGTACTTC
v_call: TRBV7-2; d_call: -; clone_size: -; j_call: TRBJ2-2; cdr3_aa: CASSLGPIPLGELFF; cdr3_nt: TGTGCCAGCAGCTTAGGCCCCATTCCGCTCGGGGAGCTGTTTTTT
v_call: TRBV6-1; d_call: -; clone_size: -; j_call: TRBJ2-5; cdr3_aa: CASSERLMPLRVVQETQYF; cdr3_nt: TGTGCCAGCAGTGAGCGCCTCATGCCGCTCAGGGTTGTGCAAGAGACCCAGTACTTC
v_call: TRBV7-6; d_call: TRBD1; clone_size: -; j_call: TRBJ1-2; cdr3_aa: CASGGTGTAYGYTF; cdr3_nt: TGTGCCAGCGGGGGGACCGGGACAGCTTATGGCTACACCTTC
v_call: TRBV29-1; d_call: TRBD1; clone_size: -; j_call: TRBJ1-5; cdr3_aa: CSARSGQGDQPQHF; cdr3_nt: TGCAGCGCCCGCTCTGGACAGGGGGATCAGCCCCAGCATTTT
v_call: TRBV29-1; d_call: -; clone_size: -; j_call: TRBJ2-3; cdr3_aa: CSGARGVGDTQYF; cdr3_nt: TGCAGCGGGGCAAGGGGAGTTGGAGATACGCAGTATTTT
v_call: TRBV30; d_call: TRBD1; clone_size: few; j_call: TRBJ2-7; cdr3_aa: CAWRGQWHEQYF; cdr3_nt: TGTGCCTGGAGGGGACAGTGGCACGAGCAGTACTTC
v_call: TRBV7-9; d_call: TRBD1; clone_size: few; j_call: TRBJ1-2; cdr3_aa: CASSPGGHGGYTF; cdr3_nt: TGTGCCAGCAGCCCAGGGGGACATGGAGGCTACACCTTC
v_call: TRBV20-1; d_call: -; clone_size: -; j_call: TRBJ2-3; cdr3_aa: CSALGTDTQYF; cdr3_nt: TGCAGTGCTTTAGGGACAGATACGCAGTATTTT
v_call: TRBV30; d_call: -; clone_size: few; j_call: TRBJ1-6; cdr3_aa: CAWSVLENSPLHF; cdr3_nt: TGTGCCTGGAGTGTACTTGAAAATTCACCCCTCCACTTT
v_call: TRBV11-3; d_call: -; clone_size: few; j_call: TRBJ1-4; cdr3_aa: CASRFRNEKLFF; cdr3_nt: TGTGCCAGCAGATTCCGGAATGAAAAACTGTTTTTT